This is a list of T cell receptor beta chains from one sample in a study of regulatory T cells in long-lasting Graves disease. MiXCR, run by TCRdb on the multiplex PCR reads, gives a single entry per CDR3 protein. The table includes some 430,000 distinct CDR3 sequences, around a fifth detected once. This specimen consisted of peripheral blood mononuclear cells (PBMCs), obtained when the disease was refractory, from a patient treated with antithyroid drugs. These receptors were taken from a female donor with Graves disease. The CDR3 runs from the conserved cysteine through the conserved F or W. The D gene is left open where the match is weak. A row's size may be missing; if present it is once, few, many or a size class.

v_call: TRBV2; clone_size: few; d_call: -; j_call: TRBJ1-1; cdr3_aa: CASSPGEGRGNAEAFF; cdr3_nt: TGTGCCAGCAGTCCGGGGGAGGGTAGGGGAAACGCTGAAGCTTTCTTT
v_call: TRBV5-5; clone_size: few; d_call: TRBD1; j_call: TRBJ1-1; cdr3_aa: CASSHRVAGGTEAFF; cdr3_nt: TGTGCCAGCAGCCACCGGGTAGCAGGGGGCACTGAAGCTTTCTTT
v_call: TRBV19; clone_size: few; d_call: TRBD2; j_call: TRBJ2-7; cdr3_aa: CASSSGRGIEQYF; cdr3_nt: TGTGCCAGTAGTTCCGGGAGGGGGATCGAGCAGTACTTC
v_call: TRBV6-1; clone_size: -; d_call: TRBD1; j_call: TRBJ1-5; cdr3_aa: CATTRDREHQPQHF; cdr3_nt: TGTGCCACCACCCGGGACAGGGAACACCAGCCCCAGCATTTT
v_call: TRBV20-1; clone_size: once; d_call: -; j_call: TRBJ1-4; cdr3_aa: CSARDSGLNEKLFF; cdr3_nt: TGCAGTGCTAGAGATAGCGGGCTGAATGAAAAACTGTTTTTT
v_call: TRBV5-1; clone_size: -; d_call: TRBD2; j_call: TRBJ2-3; cdr3_aa: CASSLGLAGTGDTQYF; cdr3_nt: TGCGCCAGCAGCTTGGGTCTAGCGGGGACCGGGGATACGCAGTATTTT
v_call: TRBV10-3; clone_size: -; d_call: -; j_call: TRBJ2-2; cdr3_aa: CAISESSITNTGELFF; cdr3_nt: TGTGCCATCAGTGAGTCCTCCATCACGAACACCGGGGAGCTGTTTTTT
v_call: TRBV6-1; clone_size: -; d_call: -; j_call: TRBJ1-6; cdr3_aa: CASSSTVEGSPLHF; cdr3_nt: TGTGCCAGCAGCTCAACAGTTGAGGGTTCACCCCTCCACTTT
v_call: TRBV12-3/TRBV12-4; clone_size: -; d_call: -; j_call: TRBJ2-1; cdr3_aa: CASSPTPGRGYYNEQFF; cdr3_nt: TGTGCCAGCAGTCCAACCCCGGGCAGGGGTTACTACAATGAGCAGTTCTTC
v_call: TRBV28; clone_size: few; d_call: -; j_call: TRBJ2-5; cdr3_aa: CASSLPAPGTQYF; cdr3_nt: TGTGCCAGCAGTTTACCAGCTCCGGGGACCCAGTACTTC
v_call: TRBV18; clone_size: -; d_call: -; j_call: TRBJ1-5; cdr3_aa: CASSPQQGGDQPQHF; cdr3_nt: TGTGCCAGCTCACCTCAACAGGGAGGGGATCAGCCCCAGCATTTT
v_call: TRBV5-5; clone_size: many; d_call: -; j_call: TRBJ1-2; cdr3_aa: CASSRETYYGYTF; cdr3_nt: TGTGCCAGCAGCAGAGAGACTTACTATGGCTACACCTTC
v_call: TRBV3-1; clone_size: -; d_call: -; j_call: TRBJ2-4; cdr3_aa: CASSQERRNIQYF; cdr3_nt: TGTGCCAGCAGCCAAGAGCGGAGGAACATTCAGTACTTC
v_call: TRBV20-1; clone_size: few; d_call: -; j_call: TRBJ2-7; cdr3_aa: CSGQGRNYEQYF; cdr3_nt: TGCAGTGGTCAGGGCAGAAACTACGAGCAGTACTTC
v_call: TRBV7-9; clone_size: -; d_call: -; j_call: TRBJ2-2; cdr3_aa: CASSPSDLGNTGELFF; cdr3_nt: TGTGCCAGCAGCCCATCGGACCTTGGTAACACCGGGGAGCTGTTTTTT
v_call: TRBV5-6; clone_size: -; d_call: -; j_call: TRBJ1-5; cdr3_aa: CASSAYLGQPQHF; cdr3_nt: TGTGCCAGCAGCGCCTACTTGGGTCAGCCCCAGCATTTT
v_call: TRBV12-3/TRBV12-4; clone_size: many; d_call: TRBD1; j_call: TRBJ2-7; cdr3_aa: CASSLSSTGTGTYEQYF; cdr3_nt: TGTGCCAGCAGTTTAAGTTCGACCGGGACAGGAACCTACGAGCAGTACTTC
v_call: TRBV12-3/TRBV12-4; clone_size: many; d_call: -; j_call: TRBJ1-4; cdr3_aa: CASSSQGGEKLFF; cdr3_nt: TGTGCCAGCAGCTCCCAGGGTGGGGAAAAACTGTTTTTT